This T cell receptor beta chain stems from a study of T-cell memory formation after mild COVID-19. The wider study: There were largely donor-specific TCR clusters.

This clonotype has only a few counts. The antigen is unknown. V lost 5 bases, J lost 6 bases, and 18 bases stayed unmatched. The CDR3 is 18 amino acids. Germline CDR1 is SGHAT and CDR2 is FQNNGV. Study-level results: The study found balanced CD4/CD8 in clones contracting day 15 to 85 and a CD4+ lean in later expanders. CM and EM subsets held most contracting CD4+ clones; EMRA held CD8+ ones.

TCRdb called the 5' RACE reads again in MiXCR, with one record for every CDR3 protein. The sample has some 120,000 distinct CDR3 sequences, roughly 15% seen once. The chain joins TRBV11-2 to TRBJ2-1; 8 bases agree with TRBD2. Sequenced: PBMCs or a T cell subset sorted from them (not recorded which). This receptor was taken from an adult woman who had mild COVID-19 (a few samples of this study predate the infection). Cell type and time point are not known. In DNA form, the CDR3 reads TGTGCCAGCAGCCCCCCGGACCCCTTAGCGGGATTTACCAATGAGCAGTTCTTC. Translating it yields CASSPPDPLAGFTNEQFF.